The 21 T cell receptor beta chains reported below all come from one sample, sequenced in a study of blood T cell repertoires in COVID-19. Sequencing used immunoSEQ multiplex PCR; TCRdb keeps in-frame clones, though not all of them. The table shows about 170,000 clones, with roughly four fifths occurring only once. Sequenced input: peripheral blood. The receptors originated from a man aged 35 to 55 who had recovered from COVID-19.

This clone was seen a single time. CDR3 region: CASSRSNYGYTF. The CDR3 bases are TGTGCCAGCAGTCGGAGTAACTATGGCTACACCTTC. The gene calls are TRBV28 and TRBJ1-2; the D is unclear. Germline loops: CDR1 MDHEN, CDR2 SYDVKM. Trimming shortened V by 5 bases and J by 1 base, and 5 bases separated the two germline ends. The CDR3 spans 12 residues.

The chain couples TRBV6-6 to TRBJ2-5; the match to TRBD1 covers 7 bases. V lost 4 bases and J lost 3; bases outside the gene matches: 5. From germline, CDR1 is MNHNY and CDR2 SVGAGI (reference sequence). CDR3 length equals 14 residues. The CDR3 sequence: CASSLGGREETQYF. CDR3 in DNA: TGTGCCAGCAGTTTAGGGGGCAGAGAAGAGACCCAGTACTTC.

This clone occurred once. The rearrangement uses TRBV28 and TRBJ1-6, with TRBD1 as a possible D gene (5 bases). The CDR3 contains 17 residues. CDR1 MDHEN and CDR2 SYDVKM come from the germline V gene. V was clipped by 3 bases and J by 0 bases, with 12 bases between them. The CDR3 bases are TGTGCCAGCAGTTTTCATGGGGGGAACTCCTATAATTCACCCCTCCACTTT. This encodes CASSFHGGNSYNSPLHF.

This clone was seen more than once but under ten times. The V and J genes are TRBV10-3 and TRBJ1-1, with 8 bases fitting TRBD1. Unmatched junction bases numbered 1, after V lost 4 bases and J lost 3 bases. CDR1 is ENHRY and CDR2 is SYGVKD in the germline V gene. The CDR3 has 13 residues. CDR3: CAISGGQDTEAFF. CDR3 DNA: TGTGCCATCAGTGGGGGACAGGACACTGAAGCTTTCTTT.

Written as DNA, the CDR3 is TGTGCCAGTAGTACCCGGGGTCAGGAGACCCAGTACTTC. Its translation is CASSTRGQETQYF. The chain employs TRBV19 and TRBJ2-5; weak D call: TRBD2 (5 bases). CDR1 LNHDA and CDR2 SQIVND come from the germline V gene (reference sequence). This CDR3 is built from 13 residues. Trimming stripped 4 bases from V and 5 bases from J, with 11 bases between. The whole variable domain, remainder taken from reference TRBV19 and TRBJ2-5, is DGGITQSPKYLFRKEGQNVTLSCEQNLNHDAMYWYRQDPGQGLRLIYYSQIVNDFQKGDIAEGYSVSREKKESFPLTVTSAQKNPTAFYLCASSTRGQETQYFGPGTRLLVL.

The V call is TRBV29-1, the J call TRBJ2-6; possibly TRBD2 for D (6 bases). CDR3 length equals 19 residues. Trimming removed 0 bases at V and 0 bases at J, with 18 bases between. The germline V gene encodes CDR1 SQVTM and CDR2 ANQGSEA. The CDR3 loop is CSVEDRAGGLNSGANVLTF. The CDR3 nucleotides are TGCAGCGTTGAAGATCGAGCGGGCGGACTCAACTCTGGGGCCAACGTCCTGACTTTC. Using reference TRBV29-1 and TRBJ2-6 for the parts outside the CDR3, the full variable domain is SAVISQKPSRDICQRGTSLTIQCQVDSQVTMMFWYRQQPGQSLTLIATANQGSEATYESGFVIDKFPISRPNLTFSTLTVSNMSPEDSSIYLCSVEDRAGGLNSGANVLTFGAGSRLTVL.

In its sample, this clone was seen once. The V gene is TRBV7-9, the J gene TRBJ1-5, with 9 bases fitting TRBD1. This CDR3 region has 16 residues. Germline CDR1 SEHNR, CDR2 FQNEAQ (reference sequence). Losses at the gene ends were 5 bases for V and 7 bases for J; bases not matched to a gene: 12. CDR3 sequence: CASSPGQGPRDQPQHF. The DNA for the CDR3 is TGTGCCAGCAGCCCAGGACAGGGGCCCCGGGACCAGCCCCAGCATTTT.

This clone was seen once. This chain links TRBV6-1 with TRBJ1-2; D gene unclear. Trimming took off 0 bases at V and 4 bases at J, with 6 bases between the two ends. Germline V gives CDR1 MNHNS, CDR2 SASEGT. This CDR3 has 13 amino acids. The CDR3 loop is CASSEADTYGYTF. The CDR3 coding sequence is TGTGCCAGCAGTGAAGCCGACACCTATGGCTACACCTTC.

J is TRBJ2-5 and V is TRBV7-3; D perhaps matches TRBD2 (7 bases). The CDR3 totals 12 residues. Germline V lookup: CDR1 SGHTA, CDR2 FQGTGA. The V end was cut by 3 bases, the J end by 7 bases, with 9 bases between. In DNA, the CDR3 is TGTGCCAGCAGCTTGGGAGGGGGGACCCAGTACTTC. Encoded protein: CASSLGGGTQYF.

The genes are TRBV18 and TRBJ2-7; 11 nucleotides match TRBD2. Looked up from germline, CDR1 is KGHSH and CDR2 is LQKENI. With V trimmed by 0 bases and J by 7 bases, 5 bases remained unmatched. The CDR3 runs to 15 residues. The CDR3 is CASSPPRLAGREQYF. The DNA for the CDR3 is TGTGCCAGCTCACCACCGAGACTAGCGGGAAGGGAGCAGTACTTC.

The V and J genes are TRBV30 and TRBJ1-1, with unresolved D. Trimming cost V 5 bases and J 7 bases, with 11 bases left between them. Germline values: CDR1 GTSNPN, CDR2 SVGIG (reference sequence). The CDR3 length is 11 residues. The CDR3 here is CAWDLNFEAFF. In nucleotides, the CDR3 is TGTGCCTGGGACTTAAATTTTGAAGCTTTCTTT.

The V gene is TRBV19, the J gene TRBJ1-5; no firm D call. From germline, CDR1 is LNHDA and CDR2 SQIVND (reference sequence). Trimming took off 5 bases at V and 4 bases at J, with 6 bases between the two ends. The CDR3 runs to 12 residues. The CDR3 is CASSAHNQPQHF. The CDR3 DNA follows: TGTGCCAGTAGTGCACATAATCAGCCCCAGCATTTT.

The chain joins TRBV28 to TRBJ2-5; D uncertain. V gave up 5 bases and J gave up 2 bases, with 9 bases separating them. The CDR3 totals 13 residues. Per germline, CDR1 MDHEN and CDR2 SYDVKM. In nucleotides, the CDR3 is TGTGCCAGCAGTCGCACAGATCAAGAGACCCAGTACTTC. Protein product: CASSRTDQETQYF.

This clone has more than one count but fewer than ten. Here the CDR3 reads CASSGGGFSPLHF. The CDR3 DNA reads TGTGCCAGTAGTGGGGGGGGGTTTTCACCCCTCCACTTT. The rearrangement joins TRBV19 to TRBJ1-6; D is possibly TRBD1 (5 bases). CDR3 length: 13 residues. Germline CDR1 reads LNHDA; CDR2 reads SQIVND (reference sequence). V was clipped by 5 bases and J by 9 bases, with 11 bases between them.

The CDR3 bases are TGTGCCAGCAGAAACAGGGAGATTGGTTCACCCCTCCACTTT. It encodes CASRNREIGSPLHF. The rearrangement links TRBV6-5 to TRBJ1-6; possible D gene TRBD1, 6 bases. The V end lost 6 bases, the J end lost 9 bases, and 15 bases lay between the germline ends. Germline CDR1 reads MNHEY; CDR2 reads SVGAGI. The CDR3 runs to 14 residues.

This chain joins TRBV6-5 and TRBJ1-1, with a possible D match to TRBD1 (6 bases). CDR3 length: 14 amino acids. Germline V lookup: CDR1 MNHEY, CDR2 SVGAGI. Trimming removed 8 bases at V and 8 bases at J, with 21 bases between. Here the CDR3 reads CASSKGGMVQEAFF. CDR3 in DNA: TGTGCCAGCTCGAAGGGGGGGATGGTACAAGAAGCTTTCTTT.

V gene TRBV3-1 (or the pseudogene TRBV3-2) combines with J gene TRBJ2-5; D might be TRBD1 (5 bases). The germline CDR1 and CDR2 sequences are LGHDT and YNNKEL (reference sequence). V shed 3 bases and J shed 4 bases, with 15 bases lying between them. The CDR3 extends over 15 amino acids. In DNA, the CDR3 is TGTGCCAGCAGCCAGGCTGGGGCACCTGGAGAGACCCAGTACTTC. It codes for CASSQAGAPGETQYF.

The gene calls are TRBV13 and TRBJ2-7; a possible D gene is TRBD1 (7 bases). Germline CDR1 PRHDT, CDR2 FYEKMQ (reference sequence). The CDR3 extends over 13 amino acids. Deletions cut 5 bases from V and 4 bases from J, with 12 bases between. CDR3 nucleotides: TGTGCCAGCAGCCCCAGGGGGGAGTACGAGCAGTACTTC. It encodes CASSPRGEYEQYF.

The chain couples TRBV3-1 (or the pseudogene TRBV3-2) to TRBJ2-1; D gene ambiguous. Germline V gene data show CDR1 as LGHDT and CDR2 as YNNKEL (reference sequence). Trimming removed 6 bases at V and 1 base at J, with 13 bases between. There are 15 residues in the CDR3. The CDR3 bases are TGTGCCAGCAGGATGAACCCAGGTTCCTACAATGAGCAGTTCTTC. Amino acids: CASRMNPGSYNEQFF.

CDR3 nucleotides: TGTGCCAGCAGCCCGGGGACTAGCGGAGGGAGTAGCTCCTACGAGCAGTACTTC. Its translation: CASSPGTSGGSSSYEQYF. This chain joins TRBV14 and TRBJ2-7; 11 positions match TRBD2. The J segment lost 0 bases and the V segment lost 4 bases, leaving 11 bases of the junction unmatched. Germline CDR1 is SGHDN and CDR2 is FVKESK. The CDR3 runs to 18 residues.

With regard to this clone: This CDR3 is also generated by other DNA sequences in the sample. The rearrangement joins TRBV29-1 to TRBJ1-1, with TRBD1 identical over 8 bases. The CDR3 loop spans 14 amino acids. Germline CDR1 reads SQVTM; CDR2 reads ANQGSEA. The V and J ends lost 2 bases and 5 bases, in that order; junction bases with no gene match: 7. CDR3: CSVETGTGRTEAFF. CDR3 bases: TGCAGCGTTGAAACCGGGACAGGAAGGACTGAAGCTTTCTTT.